What follows is one T cell receptor (beta chain) and its context. The repertoire was sequenced with immunoSEQ multiplex PCR; TCRdb's copy has only in-frame clones and lacks some. The profile covers roughly 55,000 clones, with approximately 94% appearing a single time and approximately 1.1% taken by the ten largest. Deletions cut 4 bases from V and 5 bases from J, with 6 bases between. This CDR3 spans 11 amino acids. The germline V gene has CDR1 SEHNR and CDR2 FQNEAQ (reference sequence). This specimen belongs to a study of control samples from healthy donors and cancer patients. Material for sequencing was blood. This receptor was obtained from a woman aged 18 to 35 in good health. The J gene is TRBJ2-7, the V gene TRBV7-9; D possibly corresponds to TRBD2 (5 bases). The CDR3 coding sequence is TGTGCCAGCAGCTCGGGGAACGAGCAGTACTTC. It codes for CASSSGNEQYF.